These T cell receptor beta chains were read from a single sample in a study of shared clonotypes between healthy human individuals. Generated by immunoSEQ multiplex PCR, the TCRdb table keeps only in-frame clones and is missing some. The sample consists of 2 million to 2.5 million clones, over 85% of them appearing once. The material sequenced was naive CD4+ T cells from PBMCs. Source of these receptors: a man aged 18 to 29 in good health. Some clones in this sample may be carry-over from other donors' samples. Each CDR3 is given with its conserved first and last residue. A D gene is named only where the DNA matches it firmly. Size values are once, few and many counts, or a class for expanded clones, and some rows have none.

TRBV28	TRBD1	TRBJ1-2	NA	TGTGCCAGCAGTTTTGGGACAGGGGGCGTTTCACCACATGGCTACACCTTC	CASSFGTGGVSPHGYTF
TRBV4-2	NA	TRBJ2-3	NA	TGTGCCAGCAGCCAAGAGATCGCGCGGACAGATACGCAGTATTTT	CASSQEIARTDTQYF
TRBV25-1	TRBD2	TRBJ2-2	NA	TGTGCCAGCAGCCCACCGGGGGGGGGAAACGCGAACACCGGGGAGCTGTTTTTT	CASSPPGGGNANTGELFF
TRBV5-1	NA	TRBJ2-4	NA	TGCGCCAGCAGCTTGGACGGAAACATTCAGTACTTC	CASSLDGNIQYF
TRBV7-9	NA	TRBJ1-4	NA	TGTGCCAGCAGCCAAAACCTAGGGGAAAAACTGTTTTTT	CASSQNLGEKLFF
TRBV19	NA	TRBJ1-2	few	TGTGCCAGTAGTAACCACCGGGTAGCCTATGGCTACACCTTC	CASSNHRVAYGYTF
TRBV19	NA	TRBJ2-7	once	TGTGCCAGTAGTATCAGCCGGTGGCAGAGTCCCTACGAGCAGTACTTC	CASSISRWQSPYEQYF
TRBV30	TRBD1	TRBJ2-5	NA	TGTGCCTGGAGATCAACAACCGGGACAGGGAGGGAGACCCAGTACTTC	CAWRSTTGTGRETQYF
TRBV5-1	NA	TRBJ2-7	NA	TGCGCCAGCAGCTTGGAAACCCACGGGGAGCAGTACTTC	CASSLETHGEQYF
TRBV28	TRBD2	TRBJ2-5	few	TGTGCCAGCGGAAGGACTAGTGCGCGGCAAGAGACCCAGTACTTC	CASGRTSARQETQYF
TRBV14	NA	TRBJ2-6	NA	TGTGCCAGCAGCCGACCCCGGACTGGGGCCAACGTCCTGACTTTC	CASSRPRTGANVLTF
TRBV4-2	NA	TRBJ1-3	NA	TGTGCCAGCAGCCCCTCCGGAAACACCATATATTTT	CASSPSGNTIYF